What follows describes a single T cell receptor (beta chain). The data were obtained in a study of blood T cell repertoires in COVID-19. Study as a whole: There were acute and convalescent COVID-19 samples, and they came from the United States, Italy and Spain. From T cells, B-cell-depleted T cells, or PBMCs came the material, which was cDNA or gDNA.

In the original analysis: Estimated nucleated cell counts came from reference gene primer amplification. Assay used: immunoSEQ multiplex PCR; TCRdb lists only in-frame clones, some missing. Clone size and the V and J calls come from that table; the DNA yielded D and trimming. The sample lists some 60,000 clones, just over 90% occurring once. The CDR3 runs to 17 residues. The V gene's germline CDR1 is MNHEY and CDR2 SMNVEV (reference sequence). The germline V and J ends were trimmed by 6 bases and 0 bases, with 15 bases remaining between them. The chain combines TRBV27 with TRBJ1-6, with D maybe TRBD1 (5 bases). The clonotype was recovered from a man aged 35-49 years with acute or convalescent COVID-19. Sequenced sample: peripheral blood. DNA of the CDR3: TGTGCCAGCAGGGCCCAAGGACACCTCTCCTATAATTCACCCCTCCACTTT. It translates to CASRAQGHLSYNSPLHF.